The 17 T cell receptor beta chains listed next were all sequenced from one sample in a study of blood T cell repertoires in COVID-19. Profiled with immunoSEQ multiplex PCR; TCRdb holds only in-frame clones, not every one. This repertoire shows around 250,000 clones, roughly nine tenths found once; its top ten account for around 6.5%. Sequencing input: peripheral blood. The receptors stem from a man aged 60 to 75 with acute or convalescent COVID-19.

This clone has just a few counts. The chain employs TRBV4-1 and TRBJ1-2; maybe TRBD1 (6 bases). Trimming stripped 5 bases from V and 3 bases from J, with 16 bases between. Germline assignment: CDR1 MGHRA and CDR2 YSYEKL. The CDR3 covers 15 residues. The CDR3 nucleotides read TGCGCCAGCAGCGCCCCTACCAGGGGAGACTATGGCTACACCTTC. It yields the protein CASSAPTRGDYGYTF.

Notes on this clone: The germline gene is not matched at one end of the junction; a read error may be the cause. This sequence joins TRBV7-9 and TRBJ2-7; TRBD1 matches 8 bases. The CDR3 is made up of 11 amino acids. Germline lookup yields CDR1 SEHNR and CDR2 FQNEAQ (reference sequence). The CDR3 bases are TGTGCCAGCAGCTCTGGACAGGGAGGAAACTTC. Translation: CASSSGQGGNF.

This chain connects TRBV18 to TRBJ2-7, with D perhaps matching TRBD1 (5 bases). Between the trimmed V and J ends, which lost 3 bases and 3 bases, there was a span of 12 bases. The CDR3 contains 14 residues. CDR1 and CDR2 from the germline V gene are KGHSH and LQKENI. The CDR3 DNA follows: TGTGCCAGCTCACCCTCGACAGTTGGCTACGAGCAGTACTTC. Translating gives CASSPSTVGYEQYF.

The chain uses TRBV5-1 and TRBJ2-7; a possible D gene is TRBD2 (6 bases). The CDR3 consists of 13 residues. The V gene lost 9 bases and the J gene lost 3 bases, with 16 bases spanning the gap. Germline V lookup: CDR1 SGHRS, CDR2 YFSETQ. The DNA for the CDR3 is TGCGCCACGGAGGGGCCAAGATACTACGAGCAGTACTTC. Translating it yields CATEGPRYYEQYF.

This chain uses TRBV27 with TRBJ2-2, with 8 bases lining up with TRBD1. The CDR3 consists of 15 residues. With V trimmed by 5 bases and J by 5 bases, 7 bases remained unmatched. Germline V gives CDR1 MNHEY, CDR2 SMNVEV (reference sequence). CDR3 sequence: CASSLGQGATGELFF. The CDR3 coding sequence is TGTGCCAGCAGTCTCGGACAGGGAGCGACCGGGGAGCTGTTTTTT.

The chain links TRBV6-2 or TRBV6-3 to TRBJ1-5; 8 nucleotides align to TRBD1. J was trimmed by 4 bases and V by 2 bases; bases with no gene match: 10. The CDR3 length is 17 residues. The germline CDR1 and CDR2 sequences are MNHEY and SVGEGT. CDR3 nucleotides: TGTGCCAGCAGTTACGACGGACAGGGTTTACCTAATCAGCCCCAGCATTTT. Translation gives CASSYDGQGLPNQPQHF.

The chain couples TRBV29-1 to TRBJ2-3, with TRBD2 matching 8 bases. The CDR3 length is 14 residues. J lost 7 bases, V lost 3 bases, and 9 bases had no gene match. Per germline, CDR1 SQVTM and CDR2 ANQGSEA. Here the CDR3 reads CSVEGGRFGNTQYF. The CDR3 DNA is TGCAGCGTTGAGGGCGGGAGGTTTGGAAATACGCAGTATTTT.

CDR3 region: CASSLTNQGSATDTQYF. In nucleotides, the CDR3 is TGTGCCAGCAGCTTAACGAATCAGGGAAGCGCCACAGATACGCAGTATTTT. This chain joins TRBV11-3 and TRBJ2-3, with a weak D call TRBD1 (5 bases). CDR3 size: 17 residues. The V and J ends lost 2 bases and 2 bases respectively, with 17 bases between them. Germline loops: CDR1 SGHNT, CDR2 YENEEA.

The CDR3, as DNA: TGTGCCAGCAGCCCTCGGGGGACAGGAGCCTACGAGCAGTACTTC. Translation gives CASSPRGTGAYEQYF. The chain combines TRBV5-5 with TRBJ2-7, with 8 positions matching TRBD1. Germline trimming cut 4 bases from V and 2 bases from J; bases unmatched to any gene: 8. Germline lookup yields CDR1 SGHKS and CDR2 YYEKEE (reference sequence). The CDR3 runs to 15 residues.

This clone was counted once. V and J are TRBV19 and TRBJ1-1, with 7 nucleotides matching TRBD1. The junction had 9 bases not matched to a gene; V was cut back by 5 bases and J by 0 bases. This CDR3 comprises 16 residues. In germline, CDR1 is LNHDA, CDR2 SQIVND (reference sequence). DNA for the CDR3: TGTGCCAGTAGTCCCCGGACAGGCCCCATGAACACTGAAGCTTTCTTT. This translates into CASSPRTGPMNTEAFF.

This clone was found once. The V and J genes are TRBV11-2 and TRBJ2-5; TRBD2 agrees at 8 bases. This CDR3 spans 15 amino acids. Germline V gives CDR1 SGHAT, CDR2 FQNNGV. V was clipped by 2 bases and J by 5 bases; unmatched bases: 7. The CDR3 reads CASSLNGLATETQYF. The CDR3 DNA follows: TGTGCCAGCAGCTTAAATGGACTAGCAACGGAGACCCAGTACTTC. The entire variable domain, with the rest obtained from reference TRBV11-2 and TRBJ2-5, is as follows: EAGVAQSPRYKIIEKRQSVAFWCNPISGHATLYWYQQILGQGPKLLIQFQNNGVVDDSQLPKDRFSAERLKGVDSTLKIQPAKLEDSAVYLCASSLNGLATETQYFGPGTRLLVL.

The CDR3, as DNA: TGTGCCAGTAGTATGACTTCTCGAGCCAAAAACATTCAGTACTTC. Encoded protein: CASSMTSRAKNIQYF. The J gene is TRBJ2-4, the V gene TRBV19, with D hard to call. Trimming cost V 3 bases and J 0 bases, with 9 bases left between them. This CDR3 contains 15 residues. In germline, CDR1 is LNHDA, CDR2 SQIVND (reference sequence).

The gene calls are TRBV6-1 and TRBJ2-1; 7 positions agree with TRBD2. The CDR3 loop spans 17 amino acids. Germline values: CDR1 MNHNS, CDR2 SASEGT. The trim removed 1 base at V and 0 bases at J, leaving 6 bases unmatched. CDR3 bases: TGTGCCAGCAGTGAAGGGGCTAGCGGTTTCTCCTACAATGAGCAGTTCTTC. Translation: CASSEGASGFSYNEQFF.

The V and J genes are TRBV4-3 and TRBJ1-1; D is ambiguous. Germline V CDR1 and CDR2: LGHNA, YSLEER. The CDR3 runs to 15 residues. V was cut by 0 bases and J by 5 bases, with 13 bases left in between. CDR3 protein: CASSQDDLGTTEAFF. The CDR3, as DNA: TGCGCCAGCAGCCAAGATGACCTAGGTACGACTGAAGCTTTCTTT.

V and J are TRBV16 and TRBJ2-1; no clear D gene. The CDR3 covers 14 residues. V lost 6 bases and J 0 bases, leaving 9 bases between the germline ends. Germline V gene lookup returns CDR1 KGHSY and CDR2 FQNENV. CDR3 nucleotide sequence: TGTGCCAGCAGTCGACACTCCTCCTACAATGAGCAGTTCTTC. Translation: CASSRHSSYNEQFF.

This chain links TRBV18 with TRBJ2-1, with 11 bases lining up with TRBD2. V gave up 0 bases and J gave up 8 bases; unmatched junction bases: 3. This CDR3 is built from 15 residues. Germline CDR1 KGHSH, CDR2 LQKENI. The CDR3 here is CASSPPTSGIYEQFF. In nucleotides, the CDR3 is TGTGCCAGCTCACCACCGACTAGCGGGATTTATGAGCAGTTCTTC.

The chain employs TRBV10-3 and TRBJ2-5, with 9 positions matching TRBD1. The J segment lost 0 bases and the V segment lost 3 bases, leaving 5 bases of the junction unmatched. The CDR3 sequence is 16 residues long. Germline V lookup: CDR1 ENHRY, CDR2 SYGVKD. The CDR3 spells CAISDSGTGYQETQYF. The DNA of the CDR3 is TGTGCCATCAGTGATTCTGGGACAGGGTACCAAGAGACCCAGTACTTC.